These 3 T cell receptor beta chains came from one sample sequenced in a study of naive CD8 T cells in extremely preterm neonates. Cord blood came from elective full-term cesareans at about 37-42 weeks without labor or membrane rupture. Sequencing used immunoSEQ multiplex PCR; TCRdb keeps in-frame clones, though not all of them. The table records approximately 4,900 clones, roughly 97% of them present only once. Sequencing was performed on naive CD8+ T cells from cord blood. The receptors were gathered from a newborn in good health.

V and J are TRBV30 and TRBJ2-7, with a possible D match to TRBD1 (5 bases). Germline loops: CDR1 GTSNPN, CDR2 SVGIG (reference sequence). This CDR3 has 15 amino acids. V shed 0 bases and J shed 4 bases, with 16 bases lying between them. The CDR3 DNA reads TGTGCCTGGAGTGTTAGTACAGGCGCTTTTTACGAGCAGTACTTC. Translation gives CAWSVSTGAFYEQYF.

The CDR3 bases are TGTGCCAGCAGCTTAAGGACAGGGCTTGAAGCTTTCTTT. Protein product: CASSLRTGLEAFF. The gene calls are TRBV11-3 and TRBJ1-1; 8 bases agree with TRBD1. CDR3 length equals 13 residues. After removal of 2 bases from V and 7 bases from J, the junction contained 3 bases not matched to a gene. Germline V gene data show CDR1 as SGHNT and CDR2 as YENEEA.

The CDR3 DNA reads TGTGCCAGCAGCTTTTACGGGGGCACTGAAGCTTTCTTT. Its translation: CASSFYGGTEAFF. The chain uses TRBV5-6 and TRBJ1-1; D perhaps matches TRBD1 (5 bases). This CDR3 has 13 residues. Germline-derived CDR1 and CDR2 are SGHDT and YYEEEE. V was pared by 2 bases and J by 4 bases, with 9 bases between.